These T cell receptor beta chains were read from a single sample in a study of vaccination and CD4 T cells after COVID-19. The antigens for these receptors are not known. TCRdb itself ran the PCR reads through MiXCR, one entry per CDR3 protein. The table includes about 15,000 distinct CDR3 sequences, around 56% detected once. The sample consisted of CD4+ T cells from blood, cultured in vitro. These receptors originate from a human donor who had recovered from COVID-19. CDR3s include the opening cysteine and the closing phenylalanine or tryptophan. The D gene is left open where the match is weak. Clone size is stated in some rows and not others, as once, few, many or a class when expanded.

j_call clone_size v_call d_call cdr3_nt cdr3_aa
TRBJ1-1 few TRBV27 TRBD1 TGTGCCAGCAGTACTTCCGGGACAGGGAGGGAAGCTTTCTTT CASSTSGTGREAFF
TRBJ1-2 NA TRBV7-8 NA TGTGCCAGCAGCCGTAACAGGGATGGCTACACCTTC CASSRNRDGYTF
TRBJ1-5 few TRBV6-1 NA TGTGCCAGCACCGCAGCGCCTATCAATCAGCCCCAGCATTTT CASTAAPINQPQHF
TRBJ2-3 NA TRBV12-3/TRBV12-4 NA TGTGCCAGCACCCCTGTTGGGACTTCCACAGATACGCAGTATTTT CASTPVGTSTDTQYF
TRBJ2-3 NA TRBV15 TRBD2 TGTGCCACCAGCAGAGTGGGGGGGAACACAGATACGCAGTATTTT CATSRVGGNTDTQYF
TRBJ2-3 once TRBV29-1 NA TGCAGCGTTGAAGTTGGGGGTACAGATACGCAGTATTTT CSVEVGGTDTQYF
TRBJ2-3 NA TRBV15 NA TGTGCCACCAGCACACGAGGGGGATCAGATACGCAGTATTTT CATSTRGGSDTQYF
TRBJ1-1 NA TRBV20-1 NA TGCAGTGCTAGAGTAACTCCAGGGCCGGGTACTGAAGCTTTCTTT CSARVTPGPGTEAFF
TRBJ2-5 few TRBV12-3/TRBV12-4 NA TGTGCCAGCAGGAGAGGAGGTCAAGAGACCCAGTACTTC CASRRGGQETQYF
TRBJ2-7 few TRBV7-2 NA TGTGCCAGCAGCTTGTGGGGCCAATCCTACGAGCAGTACTTC CASSLWGQSYEQYF
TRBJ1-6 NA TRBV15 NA TGTGCCACCAGCAGAAATCCGGACGGGGCCCTCCACTTT CATSRNPDGALHF
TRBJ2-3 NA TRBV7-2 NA TGTGCCAGCAGCCAAGATTGGACTGGGGGATATACGCAGTATTTT CASSQDWTGGYTQYF
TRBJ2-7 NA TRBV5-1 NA TGCGCCAGCCGTGGGACCGAGCCCTACGAGCAGTACTTC CASRGTEPYEQYF
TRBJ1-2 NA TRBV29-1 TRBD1 TGCAGCATACAGGGGTACTATGGCTACACCTTC CSIQGYYGYTF
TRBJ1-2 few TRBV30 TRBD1 TGTGCCTGGAGAGCCGGGACAGGAACCTATGGCTACACCTTC CAWRAGTGTYGYTF
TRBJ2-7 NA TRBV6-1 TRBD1 TGTGCCAGCAGCCAAAGGACAGGGGGACGCCCCTCCCACGAGCAGTACTTC CASSQRTGGRPSHEQYF
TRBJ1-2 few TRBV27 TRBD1 TGTGCCAGCAGTTCCGGACAGGGGAGGCGCGGCTACACCTTC CASSSGQGRRGYTF
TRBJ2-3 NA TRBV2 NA TGTGCCAGCAAGGCGATCCAGGTTAGCACAGATACGCAGTATTTT CASKAIQVSTDTQYF
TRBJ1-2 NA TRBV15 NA TGTGCCACCAGCAGAGCCAACTATGGCTACACCTTC CATSRANYGYTF
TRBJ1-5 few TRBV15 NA TGTGCCACCAGCAGAGATCGCACTGGCGGTAGTCAGCCCCAGCATTTT CATSRDRTGGSQPQHF
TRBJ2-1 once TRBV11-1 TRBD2 TGTGCCAGCAGCCCTACCGTAGGGACTAGCGGCAATGAGCAGTTCTTC CASSPTVGTSGNEQFF
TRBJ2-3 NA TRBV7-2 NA TGTGCCAGCAGCCCGGAGGGTGGCAATACGCAGTATTTT CASSPEGGNTQYF
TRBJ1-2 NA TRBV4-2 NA TGTGCCAGCAGCCAAGCCCAGGGTGCCTATGGCTACACCTTC CASSQAQGAYGYTF
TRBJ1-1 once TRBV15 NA TGTGCCACCAGCAGAAACAAGGACACTGAAGCTTTCTTT CATSRNKDTEAFF
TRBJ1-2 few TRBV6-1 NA TGTGCCAGCAGCCATCGACAGAGAGACTATGGCTACACCTTC CASSHRQRDYGYTF
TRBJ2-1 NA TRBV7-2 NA TGTGCCAGCAGCTCAGAGTCGGATGAGCAGTTCTTC CASSSESDEQFF
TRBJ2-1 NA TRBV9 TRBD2 TGTGCCAGCAGCGTAGGTGGGACTAGCGGGAAATACAATGAGCAGTTCTTC CASSVGGTSGKYNEQFF
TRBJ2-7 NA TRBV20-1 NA TGCAGTGCTAAGTCCAGGAGTCCCTACGAGCAGTACTTC CSAKSRSPYEQYF
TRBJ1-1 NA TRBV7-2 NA TGTGCCAGCAGCGGGGGGGGTGGCAACACTGAAGCTTTCTTT CASSGGGGNTEAFF
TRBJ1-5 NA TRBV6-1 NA TGTGCCAGCAGTCCGGGACCGACGGGCCAGCCCCAGCATTTT CASSPGPTGQPQHF
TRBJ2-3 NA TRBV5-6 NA TGTGCCAGCAGCCTGGGGGGGGACAGGATCACAGATACGCAGTATTTT CASSLGGDRITDTQYF
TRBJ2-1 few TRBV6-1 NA TGTGCCAGCAGTGACCAGGGGTACAATGAGCAGTTCTTC CASSDQGYNEQFF
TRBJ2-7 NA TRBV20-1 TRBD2 TGCAGTGCTCTACTTGCTAGCGGGAGGGCCTACGAGCAGTACTTC CSALLASGRAYEQYF
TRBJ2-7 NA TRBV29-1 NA TGCAGCGTTGAGAGGGCGGGGTCCAACTACGAGCAGTACTTC CSVERAGSNYEQYF
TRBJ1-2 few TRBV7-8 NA TGTGCCAGCAGCTTAGATCTGGGACGGGGTCCTTATGGCTACACCTTC CASSLDLGRGPYGYTF
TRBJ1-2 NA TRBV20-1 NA TGCAGTGCTAGAATCCCCTCGTCTAACTATGGCTACACCTTC CSARIPSSNYGYTF
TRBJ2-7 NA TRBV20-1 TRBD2 TGCAGTGCCCTAAGCGGGGTCAGCTCCTACGAGCAGTACTTC CSALSGVSSYEQYF
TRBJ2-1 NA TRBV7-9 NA TGTGCCAGCAGCTTGGGGGCCGTGCCCTTCTACAATGAGCAGTTCTTC CASSLGAVPFYNEQFF
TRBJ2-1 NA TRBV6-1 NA TGTGCCAGCAGTGAAGCTAGCAGTAATGAGCAGTTCTTC CASSEASSNEQFF
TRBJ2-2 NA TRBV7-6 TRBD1 TGTGCCAGCAGCTCTCCCCTACGGGACAGGGGGCGAACCGGGGAGCTGTTTTTT CASSSPLRDRGRTGELFF
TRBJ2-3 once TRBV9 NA TGTGCCAGCAGCGTAGGCCGAGGGGGCGGGGGGCAGTATTTT CASSVGRGGGGQYF
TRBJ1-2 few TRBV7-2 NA TGTGCCAGCAGCTTAGTTGGGGGACCCCGTCCTTTATATGGCTACACCTTC CASSLVGGPRPLYGYTF
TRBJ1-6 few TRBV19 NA TGTGCCAGTAGTATGGATGACGATGCGGAGGTTTCACCCCTCCACTTT CASSMDDDAEVSPLHF
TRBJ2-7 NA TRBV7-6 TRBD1 TGTGCCAGCAGCTTAAACCATGGACAGGGTAGCGAGCAGTACTTC CASSLNHGQGSEQYF
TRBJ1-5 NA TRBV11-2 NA TGTGCCAGCAGTGGAGGGGGGGGAGGACAGAATCAGCCCCAGCATTTT CASSGGGGGQNQPQHF
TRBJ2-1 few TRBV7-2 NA TGTGCCAGCAGAGCTTACTATGAGCAGTTCTTC CASRAYYEQFF
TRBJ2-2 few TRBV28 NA TGTGCCAGCAGTTTATTTGGGGTGGAGCTGTTTTTT CASSLFGVELFF
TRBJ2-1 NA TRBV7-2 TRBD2 TGTGCCAGCAGCTTAGGCGGCAGCGGGGCGCGAGAGCAGTTCTTC CASSLGGSGAREQFF
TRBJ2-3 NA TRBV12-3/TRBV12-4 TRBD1 TGTGCCAGCAGTTTCCGGACAGGGGGCACAGATACGCAGTATTTT CASSFRTGGTDTQYF
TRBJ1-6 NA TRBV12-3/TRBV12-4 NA TGTGCCAGCAGTTTAGCTGATAATTCACCCCTCCACTTT CASSLADNSPLHF
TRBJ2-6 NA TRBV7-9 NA TGTGCCAGCACGCCCGGGACGGCTGGGGCCAACGTCCTGACTTTC CASTPGTAGANVLTF
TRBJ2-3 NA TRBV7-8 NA TGTGCCAGCAGCCGCTCCCGGGGAACTAGCACAGATACGCAGTATTTT CASSRSRGTSTDTQYF
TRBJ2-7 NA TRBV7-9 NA TGTGCCATACTCTACGAGCAGTACTTC CAILYEQYF